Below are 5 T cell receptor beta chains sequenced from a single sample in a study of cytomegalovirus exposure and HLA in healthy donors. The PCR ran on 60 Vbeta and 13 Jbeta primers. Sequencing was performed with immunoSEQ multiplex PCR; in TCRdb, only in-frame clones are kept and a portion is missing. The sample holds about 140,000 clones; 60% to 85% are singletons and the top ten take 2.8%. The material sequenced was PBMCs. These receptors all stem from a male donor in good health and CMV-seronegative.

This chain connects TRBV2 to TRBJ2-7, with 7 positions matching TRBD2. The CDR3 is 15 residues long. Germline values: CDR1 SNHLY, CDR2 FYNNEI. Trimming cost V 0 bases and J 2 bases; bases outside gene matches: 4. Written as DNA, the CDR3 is TGTGCCAGCAGTGAAGCGGGGGGGGAGGCCTACGAGCAGTACTTC. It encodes CASSEAGGEAYEQYF.

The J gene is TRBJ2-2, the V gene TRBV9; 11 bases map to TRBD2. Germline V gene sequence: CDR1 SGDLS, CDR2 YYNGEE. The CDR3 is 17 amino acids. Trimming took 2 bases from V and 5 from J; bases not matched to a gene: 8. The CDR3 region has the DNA TGTGCCAGCAGCGTTAGCGGGGGGGCCTCTAAGACCGGGGAGCTGTTTTTT. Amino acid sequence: CASSVSGGASKTGELFF.

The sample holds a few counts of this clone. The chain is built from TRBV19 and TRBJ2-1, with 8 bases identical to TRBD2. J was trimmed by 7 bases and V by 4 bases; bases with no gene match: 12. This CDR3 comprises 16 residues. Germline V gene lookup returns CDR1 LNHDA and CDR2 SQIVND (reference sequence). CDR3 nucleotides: TGTGCCAGTAGTACCGGACTAGCAGGCTACAATAATGAGCAGTTCTTC. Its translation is CASSTGLAGYNNEQFF.

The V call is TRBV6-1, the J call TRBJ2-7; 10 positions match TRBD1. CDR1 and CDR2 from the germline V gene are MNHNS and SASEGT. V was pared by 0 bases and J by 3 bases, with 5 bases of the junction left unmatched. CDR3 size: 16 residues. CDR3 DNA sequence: TGTGCCAGCAGTGAAGCTTTCGGACAGGGGGTCTACGAGCAGTACTTC. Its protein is CASSEAFGQGVYEQYF.

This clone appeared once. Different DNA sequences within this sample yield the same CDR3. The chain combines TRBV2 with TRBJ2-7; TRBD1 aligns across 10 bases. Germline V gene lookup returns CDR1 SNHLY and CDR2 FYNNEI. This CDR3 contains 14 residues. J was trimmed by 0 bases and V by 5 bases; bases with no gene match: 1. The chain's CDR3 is CASSRDRGSYEQYF. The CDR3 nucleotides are TGTGCCAGCAGTCGGGACAGGGGCTCCTACGAGCAGTACTTC.